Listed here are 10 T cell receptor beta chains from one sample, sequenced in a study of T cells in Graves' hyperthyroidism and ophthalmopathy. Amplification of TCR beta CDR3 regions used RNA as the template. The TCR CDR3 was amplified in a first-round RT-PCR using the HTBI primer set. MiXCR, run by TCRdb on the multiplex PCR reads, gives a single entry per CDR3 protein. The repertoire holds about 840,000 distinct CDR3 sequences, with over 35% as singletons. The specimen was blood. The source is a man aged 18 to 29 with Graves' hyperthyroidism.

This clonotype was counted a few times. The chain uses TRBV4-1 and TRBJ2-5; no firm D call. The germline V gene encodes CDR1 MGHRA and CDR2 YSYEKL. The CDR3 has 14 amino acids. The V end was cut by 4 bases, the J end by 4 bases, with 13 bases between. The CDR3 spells CASSRLVGGETQYF. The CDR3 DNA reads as TGCGCCAGCAGCCGGCTAGTGGGTGGAGAGACCCAGTACTTC.

CDR3 DNA: TGTGCCATCAGTGACAGGGGGTGGAATGGCTACACCATATATTTT. This codes for CAISDRGWNGYTIYF. V gene TRBV10-3 combines with J gene TRBJ1-3; 7 bases agree with TRBD1. Trimming cost V 3 bases and J 8 bases; bases outside gene matches: 10. The germline V gene has CDR1 ENHRY and CDR2 SYGVKD. The CDR3 is 15 residues long.

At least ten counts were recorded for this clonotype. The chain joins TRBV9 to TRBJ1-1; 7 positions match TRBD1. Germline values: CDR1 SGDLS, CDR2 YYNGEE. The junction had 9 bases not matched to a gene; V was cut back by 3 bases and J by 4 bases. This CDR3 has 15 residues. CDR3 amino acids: CASSATGAYGTEAFF. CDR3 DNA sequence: TGTGCCAGCAGCGCCACAGGGGCCTACGGCACTGAAGCTTTCTTT.

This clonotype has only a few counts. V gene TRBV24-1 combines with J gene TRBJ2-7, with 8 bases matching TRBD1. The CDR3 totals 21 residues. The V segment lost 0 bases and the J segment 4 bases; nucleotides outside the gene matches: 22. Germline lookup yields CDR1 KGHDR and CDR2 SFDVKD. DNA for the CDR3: TGTGCCACCAGTGATTTGCAGGGGGGACAGGCGCCCGAGTGCCCACAATACGAGCAGTACTTC. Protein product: CATSDLQGGQAPECPQYEQYF.

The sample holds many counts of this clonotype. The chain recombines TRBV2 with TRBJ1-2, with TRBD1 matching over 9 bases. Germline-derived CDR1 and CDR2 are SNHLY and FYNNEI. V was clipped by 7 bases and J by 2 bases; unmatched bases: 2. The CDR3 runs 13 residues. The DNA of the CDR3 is TGTGCCAGCATCGGACAGGGGAACTATGGCTACACCTTC. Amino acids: CASIGQGNYGYTF.

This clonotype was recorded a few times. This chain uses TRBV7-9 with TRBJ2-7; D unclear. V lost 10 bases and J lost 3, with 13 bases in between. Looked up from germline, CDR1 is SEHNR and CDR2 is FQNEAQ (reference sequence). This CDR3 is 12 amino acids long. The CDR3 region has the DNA TGTGCCACCGACAAAAACTACTACGAGCAGTACTTC. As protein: CATDKNYYEQYF. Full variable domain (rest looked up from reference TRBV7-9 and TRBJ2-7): DTGVSQNPRHKITKRGQNVTFRCDPISEHNRLYWYRQTLGQGPEFLTYFQNEAQLEKSRLLSDRFSAERPKGSFSTLEIQRTEQGDSAMYLCATDKNYYEQYFGPGTRLTVT.

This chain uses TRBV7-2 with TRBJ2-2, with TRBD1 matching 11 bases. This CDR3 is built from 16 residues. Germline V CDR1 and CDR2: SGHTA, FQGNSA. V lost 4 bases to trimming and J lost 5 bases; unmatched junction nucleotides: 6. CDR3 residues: CASSSTGTGGTGELFF. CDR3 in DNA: TGTGCCAGCAGCTCTACCGGGACAGGGGGGACCGGGGAGCTGTTTTTT.

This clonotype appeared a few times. CDR3 sequence: CASSYSPQDRLYGYTF. Here the CDR3 DNA reads TGTGCCAGCAGTTACTCCCCCCAGGACAGACTTTATGGCTACACCTTC. The V gene is TRBV6-6, the J gene TRBJ1-2; D possibly corresponds to TRBD1 (6 bases). V was pared by 0 bases and J by 5 bases, with 16 bases between. The germline V gene encodes CDR1 MNHNY and CDR2 SVGAGI (reference sequence). The CDR3 spans 16 residues.

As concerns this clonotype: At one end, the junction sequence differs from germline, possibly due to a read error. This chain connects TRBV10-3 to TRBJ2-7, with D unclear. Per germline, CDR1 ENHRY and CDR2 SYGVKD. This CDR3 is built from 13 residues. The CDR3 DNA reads TGTGCCAGCAGTATTCCTGCGACCTACGAGCAGTACTTC. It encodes CASSIPATYEQYF.

CDR3 sequence: CSATPSGGSYEQYF. Written as DNA, the CDR3 is TGCAGTGCTACCCCTAGCGGGGGCTCCTACGAGCAGTACTTC. This chain joins TRBV20-1 and TRBJ2-7, with TRBD2 matching over 10 bases. Per germline, CDR1 DFQATT and CDR2 SNEGSKA (reference sequence). V was clipped by 4 bases and J by 0 bases; unmatched bases: 3. This CDR3 has 14 amino acids.